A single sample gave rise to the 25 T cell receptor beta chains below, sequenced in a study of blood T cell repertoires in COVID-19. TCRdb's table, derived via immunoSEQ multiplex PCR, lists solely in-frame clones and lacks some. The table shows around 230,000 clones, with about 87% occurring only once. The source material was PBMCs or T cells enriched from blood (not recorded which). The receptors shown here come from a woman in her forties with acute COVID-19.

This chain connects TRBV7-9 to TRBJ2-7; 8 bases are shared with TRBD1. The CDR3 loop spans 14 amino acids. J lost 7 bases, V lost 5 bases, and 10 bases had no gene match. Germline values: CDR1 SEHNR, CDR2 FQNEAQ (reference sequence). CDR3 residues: CASSLDRGDREQYV. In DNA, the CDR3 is TGTGCCAGCAGCCTCGACAGGGGAGATCGGGAGCAGTACGTC.

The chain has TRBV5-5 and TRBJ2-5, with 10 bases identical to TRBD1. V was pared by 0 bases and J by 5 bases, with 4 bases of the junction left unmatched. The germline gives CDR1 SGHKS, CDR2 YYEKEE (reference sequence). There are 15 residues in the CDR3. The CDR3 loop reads CASSLVGQGMETQYF. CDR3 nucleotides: TGTGCCAGCAGCTTGGTGGGACAGGGGATGGAGACCCAGTACTTC.

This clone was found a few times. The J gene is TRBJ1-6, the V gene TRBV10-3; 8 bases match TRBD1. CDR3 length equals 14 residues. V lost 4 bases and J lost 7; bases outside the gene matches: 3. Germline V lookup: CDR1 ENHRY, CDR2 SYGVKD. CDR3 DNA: TGTGCCATCAGTGGCACAGGGGGGAATTCACCCCTCCACTTT. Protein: CAISGTGGNSPLHF.

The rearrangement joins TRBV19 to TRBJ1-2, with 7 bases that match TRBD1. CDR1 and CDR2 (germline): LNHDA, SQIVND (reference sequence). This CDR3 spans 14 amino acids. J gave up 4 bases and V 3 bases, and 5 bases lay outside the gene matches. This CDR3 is CASSIRGSGYGYTF. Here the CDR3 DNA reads TGTGCCAGTAGTATCAGGGGGTCCGGCTATGGCTACACCTTC.

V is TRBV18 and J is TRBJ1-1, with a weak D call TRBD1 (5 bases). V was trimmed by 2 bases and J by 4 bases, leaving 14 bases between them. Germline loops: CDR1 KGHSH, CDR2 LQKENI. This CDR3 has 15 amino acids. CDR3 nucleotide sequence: TGTGCCAGCTCACCAAGGGCAGGGATGGGCACTGAAGCTTTCTTT. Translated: CASSPRAGMGTEAFF.

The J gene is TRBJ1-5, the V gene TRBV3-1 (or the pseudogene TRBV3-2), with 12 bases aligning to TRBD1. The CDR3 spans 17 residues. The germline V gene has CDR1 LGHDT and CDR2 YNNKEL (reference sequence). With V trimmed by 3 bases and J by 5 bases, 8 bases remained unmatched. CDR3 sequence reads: CASSHSAGTGGDQPQHF. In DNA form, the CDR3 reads TGTGCCAGCAGCCATTCGGCCGGGACAGGGGGCGATCAGCCCCAGCATTTT.

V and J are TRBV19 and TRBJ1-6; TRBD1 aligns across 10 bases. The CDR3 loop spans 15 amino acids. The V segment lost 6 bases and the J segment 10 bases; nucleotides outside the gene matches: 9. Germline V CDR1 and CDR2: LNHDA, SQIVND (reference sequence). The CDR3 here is CASRPLTGGRSPLHF. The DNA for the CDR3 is TGTGCCAGTAGGCCTTTGACAGGGGGCCGGTCACCCCTCCACTTT.

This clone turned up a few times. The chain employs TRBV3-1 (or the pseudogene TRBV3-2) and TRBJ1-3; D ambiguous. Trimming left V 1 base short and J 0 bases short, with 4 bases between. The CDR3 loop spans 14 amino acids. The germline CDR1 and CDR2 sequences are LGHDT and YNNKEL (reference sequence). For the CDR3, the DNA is TGTGCCAGCAGCCAAGGGAGCTCTGGAAACACCATATATTTT. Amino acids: CASSQGSSGNTIYF.

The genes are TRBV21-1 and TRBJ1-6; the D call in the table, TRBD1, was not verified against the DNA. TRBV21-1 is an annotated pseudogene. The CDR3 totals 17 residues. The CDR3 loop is CASSKVGVRQGNSPLHF. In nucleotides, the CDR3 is TGTGCCAGCAGCAAAGTTGGCGTCCGACAGGGGAATTCACCCCTCCACTTT.

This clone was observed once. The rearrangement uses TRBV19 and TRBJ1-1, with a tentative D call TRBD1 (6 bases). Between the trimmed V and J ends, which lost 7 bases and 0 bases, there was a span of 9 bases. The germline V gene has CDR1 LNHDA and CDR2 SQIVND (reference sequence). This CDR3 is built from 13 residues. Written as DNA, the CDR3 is TGTGCCAGTAACGGACAGCTGAACACTGAAGCTTTCTTT. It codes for CASNGQLNTEAFF. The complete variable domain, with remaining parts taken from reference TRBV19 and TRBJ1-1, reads DGGITQSPKYLFRKEGQNVTLSCEQNLNHDAMYWYRQDPGQGLRLIYYSQIVNDFQKGDIAEGYSVSREKKESFPLTVTSAQKNPTAFYLCASNGQLNTEAFFGQGTRLTVV.

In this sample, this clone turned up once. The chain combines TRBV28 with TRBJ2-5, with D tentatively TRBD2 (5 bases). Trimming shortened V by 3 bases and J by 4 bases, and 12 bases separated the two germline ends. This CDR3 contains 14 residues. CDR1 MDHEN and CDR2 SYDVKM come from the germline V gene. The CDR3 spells CASSLAGFGETQYF. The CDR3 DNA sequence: TGTGCCAGCAGTTTGGCGGGCTTCGGAGAGACCCAGTACTTC.

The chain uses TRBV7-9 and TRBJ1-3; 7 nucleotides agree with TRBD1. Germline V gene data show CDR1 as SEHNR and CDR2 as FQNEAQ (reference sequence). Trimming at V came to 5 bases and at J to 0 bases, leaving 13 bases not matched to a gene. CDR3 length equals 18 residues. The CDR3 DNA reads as TGTGCCAGCAGCACCCCGGCTAGGGGGCTTAGCTCTGGAAACACCATATATTTT. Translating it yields CASSTPARGLSSGNTIYF.

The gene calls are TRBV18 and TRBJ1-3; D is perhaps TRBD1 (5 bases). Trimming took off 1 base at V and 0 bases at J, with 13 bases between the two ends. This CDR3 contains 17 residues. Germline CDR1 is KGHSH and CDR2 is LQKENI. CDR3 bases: TGTGCCAGCTCACCACGCGGACACGTGAGCTCTGGAAACACCATATATTTT. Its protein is CASSPRGHVSSGNTIYF.

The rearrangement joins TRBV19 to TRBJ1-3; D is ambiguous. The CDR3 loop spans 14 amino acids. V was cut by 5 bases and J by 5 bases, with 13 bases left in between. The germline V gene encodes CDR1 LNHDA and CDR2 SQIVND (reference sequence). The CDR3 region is CASSSRRNRNTIYF. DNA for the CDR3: TGTGCCAGTAGTTCGCGTAGAAATAGAAACACCATATATTTT.

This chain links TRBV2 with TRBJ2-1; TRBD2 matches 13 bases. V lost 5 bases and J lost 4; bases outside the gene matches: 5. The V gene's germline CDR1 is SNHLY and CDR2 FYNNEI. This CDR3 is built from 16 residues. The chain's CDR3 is CASSLPGLAGYNEQFF. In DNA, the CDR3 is TGTGCCAGCAGTTTACCGGGACTAGCGGGGTACAATGAGCAGTTCTTC.

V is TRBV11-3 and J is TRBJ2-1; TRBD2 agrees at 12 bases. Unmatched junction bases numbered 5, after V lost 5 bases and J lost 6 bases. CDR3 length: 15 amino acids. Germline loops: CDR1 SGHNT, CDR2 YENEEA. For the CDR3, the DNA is TGTGCCAGCAGCCTAGCTAGCGGGAGGGCCAATGAGCAGTTCTTC. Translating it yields CASSLASGRANEQFF.

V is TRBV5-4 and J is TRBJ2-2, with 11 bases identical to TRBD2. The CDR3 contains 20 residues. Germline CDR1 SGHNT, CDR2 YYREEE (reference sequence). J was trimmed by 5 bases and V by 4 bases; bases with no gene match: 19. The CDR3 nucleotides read TGTGCCAGCAGCCGGTATTCTAGCGGGGGGCCATTGGTCGGGACCGGGGAGCTGTTTTTT. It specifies CASSRYSSGGPLVGTGELFF.

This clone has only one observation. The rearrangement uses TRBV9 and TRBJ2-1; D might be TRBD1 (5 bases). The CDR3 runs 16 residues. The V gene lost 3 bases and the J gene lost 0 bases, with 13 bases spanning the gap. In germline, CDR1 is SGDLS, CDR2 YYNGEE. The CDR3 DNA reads TGTGCCAGCAGCGCGAGACAGTTGAGCTCCTACAATGAGCAGTTCTTC. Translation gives CASSARQLSSYNEQFF.

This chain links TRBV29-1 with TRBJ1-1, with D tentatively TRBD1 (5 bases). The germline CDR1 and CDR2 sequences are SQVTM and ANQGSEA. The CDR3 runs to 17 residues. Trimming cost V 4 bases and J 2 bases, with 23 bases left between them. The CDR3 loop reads CSVAGGIGRPPNTEAFF. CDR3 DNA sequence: TGCAGCGTTGCTGGGGGGATCGGTCGACCCCCAAACACTGAAGCTTTCTTT.

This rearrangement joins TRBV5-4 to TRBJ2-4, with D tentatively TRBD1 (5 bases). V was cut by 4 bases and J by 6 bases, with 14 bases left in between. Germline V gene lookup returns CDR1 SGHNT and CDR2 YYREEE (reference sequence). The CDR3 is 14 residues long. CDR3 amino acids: CASSPVQGTNIQYF. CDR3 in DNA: TGTGCCAGCAGCCCGGTCCAGGGAACAAACATTCAGTACTTC.

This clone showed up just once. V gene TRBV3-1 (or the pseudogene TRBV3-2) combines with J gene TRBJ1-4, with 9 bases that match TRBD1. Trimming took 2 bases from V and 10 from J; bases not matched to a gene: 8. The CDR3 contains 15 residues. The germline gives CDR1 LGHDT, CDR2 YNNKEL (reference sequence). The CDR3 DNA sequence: TGTGCCAGCAGCCAACCTCTCTCGACAGGGGGAAAACTGTTTTTT. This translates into CASSQPLSTGGKLFF.

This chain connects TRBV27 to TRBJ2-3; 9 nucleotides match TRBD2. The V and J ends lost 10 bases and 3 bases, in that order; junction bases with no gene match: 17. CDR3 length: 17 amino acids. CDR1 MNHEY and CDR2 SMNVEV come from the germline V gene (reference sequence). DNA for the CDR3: TGTGCCACCCCCCTCCTCGGGGCGGGAGGGCTAACAGATACGCAGTATTTT. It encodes CATPLLGAGGLTDTQYF.

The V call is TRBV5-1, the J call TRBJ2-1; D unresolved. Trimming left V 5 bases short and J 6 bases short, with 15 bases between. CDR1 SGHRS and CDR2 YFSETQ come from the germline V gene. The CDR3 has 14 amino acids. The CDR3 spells CASRGGPNSNEQFF. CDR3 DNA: TGCGCCAGCAGGGGTGGGCCTAACAGCAATGAGCAGTTCTTC.

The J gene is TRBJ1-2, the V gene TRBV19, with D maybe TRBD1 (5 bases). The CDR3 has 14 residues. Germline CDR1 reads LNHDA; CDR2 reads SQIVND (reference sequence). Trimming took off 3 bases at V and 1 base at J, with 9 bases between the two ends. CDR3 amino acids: CASSMDIYNYGYTF. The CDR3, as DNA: TGTGCCAGTAGTATGGACATCTATAACTATGGCTACACCTTC.

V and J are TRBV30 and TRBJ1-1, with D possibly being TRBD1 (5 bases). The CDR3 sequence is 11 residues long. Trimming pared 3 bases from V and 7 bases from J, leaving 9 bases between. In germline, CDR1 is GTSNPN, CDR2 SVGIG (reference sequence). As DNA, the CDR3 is TGTGCCTGGAGCCAACAGGATGAAGCTTTCTTT. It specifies CAWSQQDEAFF.